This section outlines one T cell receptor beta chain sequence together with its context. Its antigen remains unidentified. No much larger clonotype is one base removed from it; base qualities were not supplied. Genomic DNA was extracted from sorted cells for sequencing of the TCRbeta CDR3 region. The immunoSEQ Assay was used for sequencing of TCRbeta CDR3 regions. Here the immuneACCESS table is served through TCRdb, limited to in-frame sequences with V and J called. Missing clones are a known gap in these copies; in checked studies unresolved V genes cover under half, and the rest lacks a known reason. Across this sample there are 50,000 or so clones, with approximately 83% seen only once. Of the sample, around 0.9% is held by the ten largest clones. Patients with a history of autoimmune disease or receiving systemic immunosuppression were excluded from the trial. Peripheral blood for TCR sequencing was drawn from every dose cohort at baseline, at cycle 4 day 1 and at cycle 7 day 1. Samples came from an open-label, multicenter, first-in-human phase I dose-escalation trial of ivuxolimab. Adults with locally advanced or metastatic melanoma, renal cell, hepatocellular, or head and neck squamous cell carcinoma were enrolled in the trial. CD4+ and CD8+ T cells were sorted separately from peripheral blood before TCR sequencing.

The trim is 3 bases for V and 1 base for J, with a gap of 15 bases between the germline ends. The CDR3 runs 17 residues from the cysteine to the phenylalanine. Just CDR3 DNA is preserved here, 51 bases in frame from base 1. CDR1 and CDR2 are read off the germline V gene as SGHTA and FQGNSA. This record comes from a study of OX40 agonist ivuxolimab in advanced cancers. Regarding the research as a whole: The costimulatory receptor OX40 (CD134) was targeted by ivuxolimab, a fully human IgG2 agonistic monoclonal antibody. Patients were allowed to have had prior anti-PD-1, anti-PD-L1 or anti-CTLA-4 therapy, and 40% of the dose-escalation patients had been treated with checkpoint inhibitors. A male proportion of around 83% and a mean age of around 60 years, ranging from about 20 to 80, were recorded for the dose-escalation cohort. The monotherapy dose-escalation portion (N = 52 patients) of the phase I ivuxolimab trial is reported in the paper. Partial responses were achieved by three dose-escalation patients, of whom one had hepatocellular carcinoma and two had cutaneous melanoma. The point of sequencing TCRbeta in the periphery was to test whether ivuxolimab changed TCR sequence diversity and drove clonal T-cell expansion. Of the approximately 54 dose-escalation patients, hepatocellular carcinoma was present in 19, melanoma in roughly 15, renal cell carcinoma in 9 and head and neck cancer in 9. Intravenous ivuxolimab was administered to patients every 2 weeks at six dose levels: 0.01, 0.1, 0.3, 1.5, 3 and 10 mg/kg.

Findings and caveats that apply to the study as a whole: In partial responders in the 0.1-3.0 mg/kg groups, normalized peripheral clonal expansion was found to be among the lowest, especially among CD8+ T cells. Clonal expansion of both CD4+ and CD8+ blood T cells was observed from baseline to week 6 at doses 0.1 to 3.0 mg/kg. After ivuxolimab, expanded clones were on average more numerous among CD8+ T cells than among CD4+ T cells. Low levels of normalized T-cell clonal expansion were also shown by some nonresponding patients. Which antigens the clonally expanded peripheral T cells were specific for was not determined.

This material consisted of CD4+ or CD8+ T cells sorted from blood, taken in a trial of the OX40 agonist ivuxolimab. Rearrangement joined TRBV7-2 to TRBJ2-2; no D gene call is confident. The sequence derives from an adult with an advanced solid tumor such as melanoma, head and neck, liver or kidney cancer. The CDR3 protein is CASSFVRRELNTGELFF. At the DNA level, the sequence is TGTGCCAGCAGCTTTGTGCGTCGCGAATTGAACACCGGGGAGCTGTTTTTT.